This T cell receptor (beta chain) emerged from a study of lymphopenia after photon versus proton radiotherapy. Study-wide findings and caveats: In patients who died, overall survival fell as post-nadir TCR diversity dropped more. Photon-treated patients lost naive T cells and TCR diversity; proton-treated stayed stable.

The length of the CDR3 is 15 residues. Germline V gives CDR1 MNHEY, CDR2 SVGAGI. V lost 4 bases, J lost 0 bases, and 13 bases lay in between. A remark on this clone: Its antigen is not identified.

Clones were sequenced by immunoSEQ multiplex PCR, and TCRdb holds only the in-frame ones, with some missing. Of 70,000 or so clones in the sample, roughly 90% were seen once. This sequence was found in a woman in her 70s with pancreatic cancer. The sequencing here drew on peripheral blood, taken from a patient treated with photon-based radiotherapy. This rearrangement joins TRBV6-5 to TRBJ2-7, with D possibly TRBD2 on 5 matching bases. CDR3 residues: CASSSPSTDSYEQYF. The CDR3 bases are TGTGCCAGCAGTTCTCCTAGCACCGACTCCTACGAGCAGTACTTC.